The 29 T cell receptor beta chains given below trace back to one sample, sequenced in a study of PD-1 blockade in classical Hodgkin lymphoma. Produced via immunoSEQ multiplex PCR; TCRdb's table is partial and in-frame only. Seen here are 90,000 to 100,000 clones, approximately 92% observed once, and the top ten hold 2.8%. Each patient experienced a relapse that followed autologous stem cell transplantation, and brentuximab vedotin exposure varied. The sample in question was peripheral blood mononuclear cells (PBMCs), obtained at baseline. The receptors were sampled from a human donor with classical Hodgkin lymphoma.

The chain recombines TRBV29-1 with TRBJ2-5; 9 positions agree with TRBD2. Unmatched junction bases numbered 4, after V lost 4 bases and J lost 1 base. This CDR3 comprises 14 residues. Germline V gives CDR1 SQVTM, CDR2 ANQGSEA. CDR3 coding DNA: TGCAGCGTTGCGGCTAGCGGGACCCAAGAGACCCAGTACTTC. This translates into CSVAASGTQETQYF.

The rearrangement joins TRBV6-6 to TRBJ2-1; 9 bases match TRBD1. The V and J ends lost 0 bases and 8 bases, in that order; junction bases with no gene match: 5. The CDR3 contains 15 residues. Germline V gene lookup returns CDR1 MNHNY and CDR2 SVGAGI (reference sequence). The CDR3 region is CASSYSRGQGYEQFF. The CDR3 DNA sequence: TGTGCCAGCAGTTACTCGAGGGGACAGGGTTATGAGCAGTTCTTC.

CDR3 bases: TGCAGCATTCCGGGACAAACTAACTATGGCTACACCTTC. It codes for CSIPGQTNYGYTF. V and J are TRBV29-1 and TRBJ1-2, with D perhaps TRBD1 (6 bases). Germline V lookup: CDR1 SQVTM, CDR2 ANQGSEA. The CDR3 is made up of 13 amino acids. The V and J ends lost 8 bases and 0 bases respectively, with 13 bases between them.

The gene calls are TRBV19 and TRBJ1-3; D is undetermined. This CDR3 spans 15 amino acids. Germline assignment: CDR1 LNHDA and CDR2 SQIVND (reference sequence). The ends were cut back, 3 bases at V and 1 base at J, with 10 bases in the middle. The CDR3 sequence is CASSIRRASGNTIYF. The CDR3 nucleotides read TGTGCCAGTAGTATCCGAAGGGCTTCTGGAAACACCATATATTTT.

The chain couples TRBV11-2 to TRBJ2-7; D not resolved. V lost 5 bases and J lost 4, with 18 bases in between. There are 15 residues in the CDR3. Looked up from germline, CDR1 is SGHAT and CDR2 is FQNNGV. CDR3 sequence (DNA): TGTGCCAGCAGCCCCCGTACCCAGAGGATGTACGAGCAGTACTTC. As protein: CASSPRTQRMYEQYF.

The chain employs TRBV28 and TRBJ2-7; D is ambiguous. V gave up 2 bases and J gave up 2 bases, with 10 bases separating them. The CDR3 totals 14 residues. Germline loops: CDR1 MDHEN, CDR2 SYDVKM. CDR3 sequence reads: CASSLGPPPYEQYF. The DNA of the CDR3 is TGTGCCAGCAGTTTAGGTCCCCCCCCCTACGAGCAGTACTTC.

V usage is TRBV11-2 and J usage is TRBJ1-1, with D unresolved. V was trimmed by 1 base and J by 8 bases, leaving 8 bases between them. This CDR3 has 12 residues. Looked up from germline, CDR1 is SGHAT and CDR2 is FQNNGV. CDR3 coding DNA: TGTGCCAGCAGCTTAGCGGCCAGGGAAGCTTTCTTT. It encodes CASSLAAREAFF.

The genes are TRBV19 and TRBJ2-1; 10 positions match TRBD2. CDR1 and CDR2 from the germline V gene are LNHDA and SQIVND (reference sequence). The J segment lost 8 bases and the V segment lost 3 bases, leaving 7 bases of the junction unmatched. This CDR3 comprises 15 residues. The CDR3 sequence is CASSISPSGSYEQFF. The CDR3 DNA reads TGTGCCAGTAGTATTTCCCCTAGCGGGAGTTATGAGCAGTTCTTC.

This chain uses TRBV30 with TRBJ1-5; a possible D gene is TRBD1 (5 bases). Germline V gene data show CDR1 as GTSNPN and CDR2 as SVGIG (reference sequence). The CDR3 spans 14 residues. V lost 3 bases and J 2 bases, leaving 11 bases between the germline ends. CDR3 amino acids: CAWRKQGGNQPQHF. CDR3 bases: TGTGCCTGGAGGAAGCAGGGCGGCAATCAGCCCCAGCATTTT.

The CDR3 sequence is CAWSSGGGSARRSSYNEQFF. The CDR3 DNA reads as TGTGCCTGGAGTTCGGGGGGCGGGAGCGCGCGGAGGAGCTCCTACAATGAGCAGTTCTTC. This sequence joins TRBV30 and TRBJ2-1; a possible D gene is TRBD2 (7 bases). CDR1 is GTSNPN and CDR2 is SVGIG in the germline V gene (reference sequence). The germline V and J ends were trimmed by 2 bases and 0 bases, with 26 bases remaining between them. The CDR3 runs to 20 residues.

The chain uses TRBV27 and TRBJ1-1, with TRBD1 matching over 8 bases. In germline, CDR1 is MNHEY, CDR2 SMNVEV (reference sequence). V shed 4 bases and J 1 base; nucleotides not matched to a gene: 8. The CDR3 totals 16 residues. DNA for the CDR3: TGTGCCAGCAGTTCCTATGCAGGGGGCAGGAACACTGAAGCTTTCTTT. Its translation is CASSSYAGGRNTEAFF.

CDR3 sequence: CASSEKGHILGDQPQHF. CDR3 in DNA: TGTGCCAGCAGTGAAAAGGGACACATTCTCGGTGATCAGCCCCAGCATTTT. The rearrangement links TRBV6-1 to TRBJ1-5; D perhaps matches TRBD1 (6 bases). Germline assignment: CDR1 MNHNS and CDR2 SASEGT. This CDR3 is 17 amino acids long. Trimming left V 2 bases short and J 5 bases short, with 19 bases between.

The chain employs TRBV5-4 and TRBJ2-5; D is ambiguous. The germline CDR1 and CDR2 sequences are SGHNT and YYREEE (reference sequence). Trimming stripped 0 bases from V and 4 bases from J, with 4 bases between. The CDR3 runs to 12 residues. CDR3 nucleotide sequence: TGTGCCAGCAGCTTGGCGGGAGAGACCCAGTACTTC. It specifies CASSLAGETQYF.

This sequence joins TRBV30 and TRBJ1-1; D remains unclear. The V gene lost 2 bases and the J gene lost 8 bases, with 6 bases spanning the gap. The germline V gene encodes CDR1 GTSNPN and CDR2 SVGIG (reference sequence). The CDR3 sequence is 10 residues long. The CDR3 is CAWSRLEAFF. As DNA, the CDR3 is TGTGCCTGGAGTAGATTGGAAGCTTTCTTT.

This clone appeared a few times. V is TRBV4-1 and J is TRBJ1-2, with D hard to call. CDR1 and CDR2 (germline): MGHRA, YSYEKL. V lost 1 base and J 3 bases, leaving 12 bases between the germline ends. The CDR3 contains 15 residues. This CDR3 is CASSQARGGHYGYTF. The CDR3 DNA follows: TGCGCCAGCAGCCAAGCACGGGGAGGGCACTATGGCTACACCTTC.

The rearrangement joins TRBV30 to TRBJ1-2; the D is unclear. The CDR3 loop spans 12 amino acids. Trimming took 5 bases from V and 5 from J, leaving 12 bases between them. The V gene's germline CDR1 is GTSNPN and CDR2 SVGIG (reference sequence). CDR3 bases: TGTGCCTGGGCAGAGATGGGATATGGCTACACCTTC. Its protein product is CAWAEMGYGYTF.

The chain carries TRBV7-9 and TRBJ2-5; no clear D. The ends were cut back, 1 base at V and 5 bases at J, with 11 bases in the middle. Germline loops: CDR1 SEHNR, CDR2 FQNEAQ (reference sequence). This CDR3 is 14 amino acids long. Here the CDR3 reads CASSLVRVGETQYF. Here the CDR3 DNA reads TGTGCCAGCAGCTTAGTCCGGGTCGGGGAGACCCAGTACTTC.

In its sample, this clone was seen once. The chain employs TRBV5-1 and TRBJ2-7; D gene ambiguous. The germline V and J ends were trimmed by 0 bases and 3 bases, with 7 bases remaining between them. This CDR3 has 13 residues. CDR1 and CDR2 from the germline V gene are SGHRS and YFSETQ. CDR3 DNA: TGCGCCAGCAGCTTGGCACAGTACTACGAGCAGTACTTC. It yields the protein CASSLAQYYEQYF.

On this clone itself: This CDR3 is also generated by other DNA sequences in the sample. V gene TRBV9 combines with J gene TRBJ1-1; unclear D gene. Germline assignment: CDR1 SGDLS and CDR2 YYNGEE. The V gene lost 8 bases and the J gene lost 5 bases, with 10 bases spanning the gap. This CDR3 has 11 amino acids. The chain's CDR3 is CASGGITEAFF. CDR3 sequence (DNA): TGTGCCAGTGGAGGTATTACTGAAGCTTTCTTT.

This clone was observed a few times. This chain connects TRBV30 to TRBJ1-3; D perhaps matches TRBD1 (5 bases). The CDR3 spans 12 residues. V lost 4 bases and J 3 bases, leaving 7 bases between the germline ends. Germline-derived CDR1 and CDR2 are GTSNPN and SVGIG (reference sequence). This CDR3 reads CAWKGYGNTIYF. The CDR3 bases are TGTGCCTGGAAGGGGTATGGAAACACCATATATTTT.

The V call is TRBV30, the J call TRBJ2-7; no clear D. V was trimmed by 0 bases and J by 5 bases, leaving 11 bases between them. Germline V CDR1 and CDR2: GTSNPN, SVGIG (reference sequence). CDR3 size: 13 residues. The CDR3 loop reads CAWSVTSPNEQYF. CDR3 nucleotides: TGTGCCTGGAGTGTAACCTCTCCAAACGAGCAGTACTTC.

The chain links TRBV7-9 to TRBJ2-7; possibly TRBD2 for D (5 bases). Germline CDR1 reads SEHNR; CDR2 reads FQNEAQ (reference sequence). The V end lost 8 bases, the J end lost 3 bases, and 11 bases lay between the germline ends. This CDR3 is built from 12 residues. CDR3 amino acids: CASGGRSYEQYF. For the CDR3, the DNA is TGTGCCAGCGGTGGGAGAAGCTACGAGCAGTACTTC. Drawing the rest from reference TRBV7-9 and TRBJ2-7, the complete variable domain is DTGVSQNPRHKITKRGQNVTFRCDPISEHNRLYWYRQTLGQGPEFLTYFQNEAQLEKSRLLSDRFSAERPKGSFSTLEIQRTEQGDSAMYLCASGGRSYEQYFGPGTRLTVT.

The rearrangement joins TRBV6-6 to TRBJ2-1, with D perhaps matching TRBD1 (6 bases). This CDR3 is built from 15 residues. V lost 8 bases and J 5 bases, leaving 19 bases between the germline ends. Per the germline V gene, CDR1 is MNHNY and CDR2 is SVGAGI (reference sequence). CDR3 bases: TGTGCCAGCTCTGGTAGTATACAGGGTAACAATGAGCAGTTCTTC. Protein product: CASSGSIQGNNEQFF.

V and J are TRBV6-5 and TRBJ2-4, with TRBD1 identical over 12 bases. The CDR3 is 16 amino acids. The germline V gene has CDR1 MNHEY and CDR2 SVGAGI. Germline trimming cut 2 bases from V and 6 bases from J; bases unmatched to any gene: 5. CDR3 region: CASSYTGTGGRNIQYF. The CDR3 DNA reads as TGTGCCAGCAGTTACACCGGGACAGGGGGCAGAAACATTCAGTACTTC.

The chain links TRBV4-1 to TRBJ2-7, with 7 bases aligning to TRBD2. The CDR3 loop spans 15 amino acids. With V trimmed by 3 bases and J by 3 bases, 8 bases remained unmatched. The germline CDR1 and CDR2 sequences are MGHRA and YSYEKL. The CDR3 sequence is CASSHERTRDYEQYF. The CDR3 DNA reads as TGCGCCAGCAGCCACGAGCGGACTAGAGACTACGAGCAGTACTTC.

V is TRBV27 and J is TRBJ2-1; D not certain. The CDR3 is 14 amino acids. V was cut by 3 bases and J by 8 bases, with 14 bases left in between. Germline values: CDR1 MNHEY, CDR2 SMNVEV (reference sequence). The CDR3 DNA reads TGTGCCAGCAGTTTTGGTGAACTGGCCCATGAGCAGTTCTTC. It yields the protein CASSFGELAHEQFF.

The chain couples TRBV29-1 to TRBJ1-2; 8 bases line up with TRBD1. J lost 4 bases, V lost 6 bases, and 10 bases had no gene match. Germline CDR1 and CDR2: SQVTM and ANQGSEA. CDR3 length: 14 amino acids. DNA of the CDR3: TGCAGCGTCTTTTCGACAGGGGAGGGCTATGGCTACACCTTC. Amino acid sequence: CSVFSTGEGYGYTF. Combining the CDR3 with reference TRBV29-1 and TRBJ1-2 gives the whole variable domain SAVISQKPSRDICQRGTSLTIQCQVDSQVTMMFWYRQQPGQSLTLIATANQGSEATYESGFVIDKFPISRPNLTFSTLTVSNMSPEDSSIYLCSVFSTGEGYGYTFGSGTRLTVV.

The CDR3 region is CAAGIGSYEQYF. CDR3 nucleotide sequence: TGTGCCGCGGGGATTGGCTCCTACGAGCAGTACTTC. The chain joins TRBV27 to TRBJ2-7; weak D call: TRBD2 (6 bases). Looked up from germline, CDR1 is MNHEY and CDR2 is SMNVEV (reference sequence). The CDR3 is 12 residues long. V lost 11 bases and J lost 0, with 11 bases in between.

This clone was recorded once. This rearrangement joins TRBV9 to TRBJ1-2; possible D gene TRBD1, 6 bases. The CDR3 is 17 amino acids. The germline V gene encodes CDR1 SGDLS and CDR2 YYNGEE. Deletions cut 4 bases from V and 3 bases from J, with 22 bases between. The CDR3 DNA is TGTGCCAGCAGCCCGACAGCTAAGGGACATCGCCACTATGGCTACACCTTC. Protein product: CASSPTAKGHRHYGYTF.